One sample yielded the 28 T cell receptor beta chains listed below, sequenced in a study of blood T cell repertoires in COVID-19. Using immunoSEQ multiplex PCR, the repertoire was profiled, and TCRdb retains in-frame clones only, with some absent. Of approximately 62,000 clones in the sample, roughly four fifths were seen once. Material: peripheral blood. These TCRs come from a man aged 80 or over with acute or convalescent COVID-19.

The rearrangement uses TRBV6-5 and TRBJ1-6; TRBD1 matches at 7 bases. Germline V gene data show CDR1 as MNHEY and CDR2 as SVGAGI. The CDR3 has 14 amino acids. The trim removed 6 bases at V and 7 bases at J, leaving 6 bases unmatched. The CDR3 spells CASRQGLGNSPLHF. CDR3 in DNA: TGTGCCAGCAGACAGGGGTTGGGGAATTCACCCCTCCACTTT.

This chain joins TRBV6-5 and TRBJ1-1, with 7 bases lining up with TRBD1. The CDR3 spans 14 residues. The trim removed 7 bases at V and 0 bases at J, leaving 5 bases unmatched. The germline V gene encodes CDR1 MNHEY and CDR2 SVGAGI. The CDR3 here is CASNKQGMNTEAFF. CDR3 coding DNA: TGTGCCAGCAACAAACAGGGGATGAACACTGAAGCTTTCTTT.

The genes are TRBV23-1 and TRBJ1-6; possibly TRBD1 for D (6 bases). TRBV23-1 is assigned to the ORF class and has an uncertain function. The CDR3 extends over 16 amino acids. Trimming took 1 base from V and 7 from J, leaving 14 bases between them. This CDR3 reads CASSQLRGGENSPLHF. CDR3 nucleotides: TGCGCCAGCAGTCAATTGAGGGGGGGTGAAAATTCACCCCTCCACTTT.

CDR3 amino acids: CASSPSGLAASNEQFF. The CDR3 DNA follows: TGTGCCAGCTCACCCTCCGGACTAGCGGCCTCCAATGAGCAGTTCTTC. J is TRBJ2-1 and V is TRBV18; 10 nucleotides match TRBD2. This CDR3 comprises 16 residues. Germline CDR1 KGHSH, CDR2 LQKENI. V was clipped by 3 bases and J by 6 bases; unmatched bases: 8.

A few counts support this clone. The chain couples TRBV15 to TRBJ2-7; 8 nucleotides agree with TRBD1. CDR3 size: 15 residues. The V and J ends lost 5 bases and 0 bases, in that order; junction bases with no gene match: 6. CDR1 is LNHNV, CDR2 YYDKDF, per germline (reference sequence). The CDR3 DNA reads TGTGCCACCAGCGGCAACAGGGGGAGCTCCTACGAGCAGTACTTC. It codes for CATSGNRGSSYEQYF. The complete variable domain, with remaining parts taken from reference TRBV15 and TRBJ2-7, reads DAMVIQNPRYQVTQFGKPVTLSCSQTLNHNVMYWYQQKSSQAPKLLFHYYDKDFNNEADTPDNFQSRRPNTSFCFLDIRSPGLGDTAMYLCATSGNRGSSYEQYFGPGTRLTVT.

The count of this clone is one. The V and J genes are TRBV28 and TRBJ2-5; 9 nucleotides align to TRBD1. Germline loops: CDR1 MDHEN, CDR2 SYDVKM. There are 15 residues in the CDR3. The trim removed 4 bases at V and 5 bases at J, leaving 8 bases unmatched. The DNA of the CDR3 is TGTGCCAGCAGTTCAAGGACAGGGGCGAGGGAGACCCAGTACTTC. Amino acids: CASSSRTGARETQYF.

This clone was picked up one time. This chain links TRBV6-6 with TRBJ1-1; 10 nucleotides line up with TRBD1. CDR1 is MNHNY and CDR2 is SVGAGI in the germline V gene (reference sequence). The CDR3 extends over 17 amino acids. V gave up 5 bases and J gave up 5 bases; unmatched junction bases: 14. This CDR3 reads CASSRNQGTGVRTEAFF. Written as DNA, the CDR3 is TGTGCCAGCAGTCGCAACCAGGGGACAGGGGTGCGAACTGAAGCTTTCTTT.

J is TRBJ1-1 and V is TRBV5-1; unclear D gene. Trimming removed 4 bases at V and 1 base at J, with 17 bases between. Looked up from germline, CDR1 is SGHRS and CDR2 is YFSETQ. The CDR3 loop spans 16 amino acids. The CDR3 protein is CASSPDLGSRNTEAFF. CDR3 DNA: TGCGCCAGCAGCCCGGACCTAGGGAGTAGGAACACTGAAGCTTTCTTT.

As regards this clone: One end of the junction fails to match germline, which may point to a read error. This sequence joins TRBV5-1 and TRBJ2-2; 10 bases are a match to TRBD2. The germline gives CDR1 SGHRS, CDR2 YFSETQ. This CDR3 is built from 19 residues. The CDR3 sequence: CATSVRGLAGATNTGELFF. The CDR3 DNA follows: TGCGCCACCAGCGTTCGGGGCCTAGCGGGGGCCACGAACACCGGGGAGCTGTTTTTT.

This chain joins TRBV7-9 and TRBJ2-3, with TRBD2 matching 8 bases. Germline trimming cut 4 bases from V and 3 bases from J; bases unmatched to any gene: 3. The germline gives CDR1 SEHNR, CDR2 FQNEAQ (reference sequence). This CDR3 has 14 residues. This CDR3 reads CASSSRGETDTQYF. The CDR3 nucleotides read TGTGCCAGCAGCTCGCGGGGGGAAACAGATACGCAGTATTTT.

The CDR3 reads CASSPLTPPDTQYF. Here the CDR3 DNA reads TGTGCCAGCAGCCCCCTGACACCTCCAGATACGCAGTATTTT. The J gene is TRBJ2-3, the V gene TRBV14; no clear D gene. Germline assignment: CDR1 SGHDN and CDR2 FVKESK. V was cut by 4 bases and J by 4 bases, with 12 bases left in between. The CDR3 runs to 14 residues. Drawing the rest from reference TRBV14 and TRBJ2-3, the complete variable domain is EAGVTQFPSHSVIEKGQTVTLRCDPISGHDNLYWYRRVMGKEIKFLLHFVKESKQDESGMPNNRFLAERTGGTYSTLKVQPAELEDSGVYFCASSPLTPPDTQYFGPGTRLTVL.

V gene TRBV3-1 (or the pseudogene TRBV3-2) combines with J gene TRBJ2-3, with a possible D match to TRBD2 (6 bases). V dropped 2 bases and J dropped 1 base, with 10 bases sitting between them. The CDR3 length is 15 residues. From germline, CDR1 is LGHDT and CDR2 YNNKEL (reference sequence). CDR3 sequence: CASSQKLAGTDTQYF. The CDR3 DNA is TGTGCCAGCAGCCAAAAATTAGCGGGCACAGATACGCAGTATTTT.

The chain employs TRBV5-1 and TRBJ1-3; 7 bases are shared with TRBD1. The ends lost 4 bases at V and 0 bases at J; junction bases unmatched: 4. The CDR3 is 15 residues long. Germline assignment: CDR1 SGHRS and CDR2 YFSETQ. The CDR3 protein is CASSRDRVSGNTIYF. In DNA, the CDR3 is TGCGCCAGCAGCCGAGACAGGGTCTCTGGAAACACCATATATTTT.

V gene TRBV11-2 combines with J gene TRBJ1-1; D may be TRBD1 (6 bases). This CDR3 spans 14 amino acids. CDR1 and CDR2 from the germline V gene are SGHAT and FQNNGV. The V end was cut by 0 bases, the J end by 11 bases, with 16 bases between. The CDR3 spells CASSLDDRLGMAFF. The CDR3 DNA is TGTGCCAGCAGCTTAGACGACAGGCTAGGCATGGCTTTCTTT.

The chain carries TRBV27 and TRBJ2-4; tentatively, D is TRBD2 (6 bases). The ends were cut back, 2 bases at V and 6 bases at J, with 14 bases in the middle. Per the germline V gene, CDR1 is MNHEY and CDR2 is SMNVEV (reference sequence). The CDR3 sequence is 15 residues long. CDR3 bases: TGTGCCAGCAGTTTAATGGGGGGTGGAGGAAACATTCAGTACTTC. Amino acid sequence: CASSLMGGGGNIQYF.

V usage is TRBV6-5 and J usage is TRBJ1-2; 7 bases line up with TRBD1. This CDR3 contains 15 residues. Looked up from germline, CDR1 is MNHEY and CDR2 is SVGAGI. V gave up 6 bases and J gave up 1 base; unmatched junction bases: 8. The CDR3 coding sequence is TGTGCCAGCAGAGGAGACAGGGACCTTAACTATGGCTACACCTTC. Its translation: CASRGDRDLNYGYTF.

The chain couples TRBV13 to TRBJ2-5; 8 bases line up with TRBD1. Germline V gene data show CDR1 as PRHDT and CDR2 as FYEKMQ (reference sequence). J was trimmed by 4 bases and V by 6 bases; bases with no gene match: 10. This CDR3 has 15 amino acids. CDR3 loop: CASRQRDRGGETQYF. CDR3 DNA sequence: TGTGCCAGCAGACAAAGAGACAGGGGCGGAGAGACCCAGTACTTC.

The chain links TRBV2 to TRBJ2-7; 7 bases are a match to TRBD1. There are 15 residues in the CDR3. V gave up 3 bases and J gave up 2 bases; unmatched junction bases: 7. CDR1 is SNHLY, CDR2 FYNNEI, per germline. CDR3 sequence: CASSELGTGAYEQYF. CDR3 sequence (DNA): TGTGCCAGCAGTGAGTTGGGAACAGGGGCCTACGAGCAGTACTTC.

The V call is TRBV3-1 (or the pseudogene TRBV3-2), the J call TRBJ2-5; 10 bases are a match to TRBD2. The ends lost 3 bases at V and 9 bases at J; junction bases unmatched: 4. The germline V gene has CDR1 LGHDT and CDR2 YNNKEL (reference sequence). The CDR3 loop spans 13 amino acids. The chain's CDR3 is CASSQTSGWPQYF. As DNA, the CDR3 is TGTGCCAGCAGCCAGACTAGCGGGTGGCCCCAGTACTTC.

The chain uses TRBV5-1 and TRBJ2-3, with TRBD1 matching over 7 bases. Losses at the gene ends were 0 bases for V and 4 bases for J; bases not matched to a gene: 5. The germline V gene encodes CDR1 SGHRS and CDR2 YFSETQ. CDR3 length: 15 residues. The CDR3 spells CASSLVTGESDTQYF. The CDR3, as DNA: TGCGCCAGCAGCTTGGTTACAGGGGAATCAGATACGCAGTATTTT.

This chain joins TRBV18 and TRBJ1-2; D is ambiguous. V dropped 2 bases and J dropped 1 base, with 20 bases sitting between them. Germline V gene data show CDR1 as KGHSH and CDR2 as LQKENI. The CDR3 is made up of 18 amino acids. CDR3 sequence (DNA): TGTGCCAGCTCACCAACCGGGGTAGACTACGGTTTTAACTATGGCTACACCTTC. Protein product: CASSPTGVDYGFNYGYTF. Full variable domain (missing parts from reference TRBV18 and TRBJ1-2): NAGVMQNPRHLVRRRGQEARLRCSPMKGHSHVYWYRQLPEEGLKFMVYLQKENIIDESGMPKERFSAEFPKEGPSILRIQQVVRGDSAAYFCASSPTGVDYGFNYGYTFGSGTRLTVV.

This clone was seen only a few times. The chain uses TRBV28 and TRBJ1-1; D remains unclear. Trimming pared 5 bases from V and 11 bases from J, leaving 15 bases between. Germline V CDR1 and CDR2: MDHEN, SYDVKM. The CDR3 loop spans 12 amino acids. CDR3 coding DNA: TGTGCCAGCAGTCCCGAGAGGGCCCGCGCTTTCTTT. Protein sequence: CASSPERARAFF.

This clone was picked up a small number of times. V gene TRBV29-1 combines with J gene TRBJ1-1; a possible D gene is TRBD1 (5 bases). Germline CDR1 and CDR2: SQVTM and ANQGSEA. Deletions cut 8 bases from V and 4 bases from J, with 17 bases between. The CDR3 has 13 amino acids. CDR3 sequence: CSILRAGGTEAFF. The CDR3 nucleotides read TGCAGCATATTAAGGGCCGGGGGCACTGAAGCTTTCTTT.

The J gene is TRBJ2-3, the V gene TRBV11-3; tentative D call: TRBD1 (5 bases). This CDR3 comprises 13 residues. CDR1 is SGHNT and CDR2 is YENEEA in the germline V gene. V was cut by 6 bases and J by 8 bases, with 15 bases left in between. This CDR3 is CASRTDSTATQYF. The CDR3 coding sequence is TGTGCCAGCAGAACCGACAGCACGGCTACGCAGTATTTT.

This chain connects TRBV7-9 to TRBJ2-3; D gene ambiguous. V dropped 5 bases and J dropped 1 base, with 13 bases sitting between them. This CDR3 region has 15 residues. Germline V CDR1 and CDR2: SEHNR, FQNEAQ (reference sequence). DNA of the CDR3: TGTGCCAGCAGCCCACACCAAAGTCGCACAGATACGCAGTATTTT. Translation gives CASSPHQSRTDTQYF.

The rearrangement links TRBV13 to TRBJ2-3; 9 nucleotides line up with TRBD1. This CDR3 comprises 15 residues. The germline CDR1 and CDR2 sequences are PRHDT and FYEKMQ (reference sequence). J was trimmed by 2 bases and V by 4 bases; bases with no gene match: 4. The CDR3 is CASSSRTGDTDTQYF. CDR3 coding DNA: TGTGCCAGCAGCTCTAGGACAGGGGACACAGATACGCAGTATTTT.

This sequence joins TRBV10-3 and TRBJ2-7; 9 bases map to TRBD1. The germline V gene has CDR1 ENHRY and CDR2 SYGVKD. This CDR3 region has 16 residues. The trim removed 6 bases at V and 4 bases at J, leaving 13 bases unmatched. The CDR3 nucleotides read TGTGCCATCAGCGACGATAATTACAGGGGGCGGTACGAGCAGTACTTC. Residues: CAISDDNYRGRYEQYF.

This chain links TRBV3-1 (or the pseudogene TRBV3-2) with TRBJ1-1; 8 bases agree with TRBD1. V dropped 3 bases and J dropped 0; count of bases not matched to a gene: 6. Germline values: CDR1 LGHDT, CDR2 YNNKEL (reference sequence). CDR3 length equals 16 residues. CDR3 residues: CASSHPTGVMNTEAFF. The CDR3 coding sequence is TGTGCCAGCAGCCATCCGACAGGGGTGATGAACACTGAAGCTTTCTTT.